The source of this TCR beta chain is a study of technical replicates of blood from several donors. The data were produced by immunoSEQ multiplex PCR, yet TCRdb's version contains in-frame clones alone and is incomplete. This sample has about 99,000 clones, with 95% found just once. In germline, CDR1 is SGHRS, CDR2 YFSETQ. J gave up 5 bases and V 5 bases, and 10 bases lay outside the gene matches. The CDR3 covers 14 residues. Specimen: T cells isolated from PBMCs. This TCR was recovered from a human donor in good health. The rearrangement joins TRBV5-1 to TRBJ2-7, with TRBD2 identical over 7 bases. CDR3 in DNA: TGCGCCAGCAGATTGCTAGCGGACGGGAACGAGCAGTACTTC. Translation: CASRLLADGNEQYF.